A single sample is the source of the 10 T cell receptor beta chains below, sequenced in a study of shared clonotypes between healthy human individuals. The assay was immunoSEQ multiplex PCR, and TCRdb's table has in-frame clones only and misses some. The sample has 2 million to 2.5 million clones; less than 95% are singletons. Sequencing was done on a sample of naive CD4+ T cells from PBMCs. Subset here: CD45RA+ positively selected. The receptors come from a man between 18 and 35 years old in good health. Some clones in this sample may be carry-over from other donors' samples.

The chain recombines TRBV27 with TRBJ1-5; 8 bases match TRBD1. This CDR3 region has 16 residues. Germline V CDR1 and CDR2: MNHEY, SMNVEV (reference sequence). V lost 2 bases, J lost 5 bases, and 8 bases stayed unmatched. CDR3 region: CASSLADRAGHQPQHF. Here the CDR3 DNA reads TGTGCCAGCAGTTTAGCGGACAGGGCGGGACATCAGCCCCAGCATTTT.

In its sample, this clone was seen once. J is TRBJ2-1 and V is TRBV18, with 8 bases fitting TRBD2. Losses at the gene ends were 2 bases for V and 7 bases for J; bases not matched to a gene: 7. CDR1 is KGHSH and CDR2 is LQKENI in the germline V gene. The CDR3 is 15 residues long. The CDR3 DNA reads TGTGCCAGCTCACCAGTTGTAGGACTAGCTAATGAGCAGTTCTTC. Protein sequence: CASSPVVGLANEQFF.

The chain uses TRBV11-3 and TRBJ2-1; 11 bases match TRBD1. CDR1 is SGHNT, CDR2 YENEEA, per germline. V lost 3 bases to trimming and J lost 7 bases; unmatched junction nucleotides: 2. The CDR3 covers 14 residues. The DNA for the CDR3 is TGTGCCAGCAGCTTCGGACAGGGGGCGAATGAGCAGTTCTTC. Translating gives CASSFGQGANEQFF.

The chain joins TRBV4-1 to TRBJ2-1; no clear D. This CDR3 comprises 16 residues. Germline-derived CDR1 and CDR2 are MGHRA and YSYEKL. Trimming left V 0 bases short and J 3 bases short, with 12 bases between. The CDR3 spells CASSQEPRTGYNEQFF. The DNA for the CDR3 is TGCGCCAGCAGCCAAGAACCCCGGACCGGCTACAATGAGCAGTTCTTC.

CDR3 DNA sequence: TGTGCCAGCAGCTTAGGAAGGACGCAGGCCCCACTTTATGGCTACACCTTC. Amino acids: CASSLGRTQAPLYGYTF. V usage is TRBV7-2 and J usage is TRBJ1-2, with no clear D. V was cut by 1 base and J by 5 bases, with 20 bases left in between. The germline gives CDR1 SGHTA, CDR2 FQGNSA. This CDR3 contains 17 residues. Full variable domain (outside the CDR3, taken from reference TRBV7-2 and TRBJ1-2): GAGVSQSPSNKVTEKGKDVELRCDPISGHTALYWYRQSLGQGLEFLIYFQGNSAPDKSGLPSDRFSAERTGGSVSTLTIQRTQQEDSAVYLCASSLGRTQAPLYGYTFGSGTRLTVV.

The rearrangement uses TRBV5-6 and TRBJ2-7, with 10 bases lining up with TRBD2. Germline loops: CDR1 SGHDT, CDR2 YYEEEE. V shed 0 bases and J 4 bases; nucleotides not matched to a gene: 4. The CDR3 runs to 15 residues. CDR3 residues: CASSLVGAGGYEQYF. For the CDR3, the DNA is TGTGCCAGCAGCTTGGTAGGAGCGGGAGGGTACGAGCAGTACTTC.

The chain uses TRBV7-3 and TRBJ1-1; 10 bases agree with TRBD1. CDR1 is SGHTA, CDR2 FQGTGA, per germline. The trim removed 2 bases at V and 6 bases at J, leaving 6 bases unmatched. The CDR3 covers 15 residues. The DNA for the CDR3 is TGTGCCAGCAGCTTAGGGAGACAGGGGGCGGCTGAAGCTTTCTTT. Its translation: CASSLGRQGAAEAFF. The full variable domain, rest sourced from reference TRBV7-3 and TRBJ1-1, is GAGVSQTPSNKVTEKGKYVELRCDPISGHTALYWYRQSLGQGPEFLIYFQGTGAADDSGLPNDRFFAVRPEGSVSTLKIQRTERGDSAVYLCASSLGRQGAAEAFFGQGTRLTVV.

This clone was observed a single time. This sample also contains other DNA sequences that code for the same CDR3. This sequence joins TRBV5-1 and TRBJ1-5; D is uncertain. V was trimmed by 3 bases and J by 5 bases, leaving 9 bases between them. The CDR3 runs 13 residues. The germline gives CDR1 SGHRS, CDR2 YFSETQ. DNA for the CDR3: TGCGCCAGCAGCTCGTTCCCTGATCAGCCCCAGCATTTT. Translated, it gives CASSSFPDQPQHF.

This chain uses TRBV5-1 with TRBJ2-7; D possibly corresponds to TRBD1 (5 bases). Germline lookup yields CDR1 SGHRS and CDR2 YFSETQ. The CDR3 contains 14 residues. V gave up 1 base and J gave up 5 bases, with 13 bases separating them. The CDR3 DNA sequence: TGCGCCAGCAGCTTGCAGGGTACCAGCGACGAGCAGTACTTC. Protein sequence: CASSLQGTSDEQYF.

The chain is built from TRBV18 and TRBJ1-1; D not certain. The CDR3 runs to 13 residues. The V gene lost 2 bases and the J gene lost 8 bases, with 12 bases spanning the gap. Germline CDR1 reads KGHSH; CDR2 reads LQKENI. CDR3 sequence (DNA): TGTGCCAGCTCACCAGGGGAGACTAGAGAAGCTTTCTTT. Translated: CASSPGETREAFF. The complete variable domain, with remaining parts taken from reference TRBV18 and TRBJ1-1, reads NAGVMQNPRHLVRRRGQEARLRCSPMKGHSHVYWYRQLPEEGLKFMVYLQKENIIDESGMPKERFSAEFPKEGPSILRIQQVVRGDSAAYFCASSPGETREAFFGQGTRLTVV.